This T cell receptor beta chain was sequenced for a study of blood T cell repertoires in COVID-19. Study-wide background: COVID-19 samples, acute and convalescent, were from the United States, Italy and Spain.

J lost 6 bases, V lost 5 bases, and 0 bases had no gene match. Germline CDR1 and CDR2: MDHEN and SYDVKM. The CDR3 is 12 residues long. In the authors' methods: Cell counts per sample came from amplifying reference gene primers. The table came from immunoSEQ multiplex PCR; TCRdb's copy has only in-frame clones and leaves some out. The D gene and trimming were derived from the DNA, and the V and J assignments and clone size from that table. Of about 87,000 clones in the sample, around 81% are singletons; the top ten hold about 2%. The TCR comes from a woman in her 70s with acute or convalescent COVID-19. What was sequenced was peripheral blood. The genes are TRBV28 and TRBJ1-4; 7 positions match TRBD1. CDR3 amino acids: CASSTGDEKLFF. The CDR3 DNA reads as TGTGCCAGCAGTACAGGGGATGAAAAACTGTTTTTT.